What follows describes a single TCR beta chain. Its antigen is as yet unknown. These data come from a study of radiotherapy plus CTLA-4 blockade in lung cancer. Germline V lookup: CDR1 SGHTA, CDR2 FQGNSA. The CDR3 extends over 15 amino acids. V trimming: 6 bases; J trimming: 5 bases; junction bases outside the gene matches: 10. Using immunoSEQ multiplex PCR, the repertoire was profiled, and TCRdb retains in-frame clones only, with some absent. Of some 49,000 clones listed, roughly 81% were seen once; the top ten hold roughly 25%. Study-level results: In blood, after radiotherapy plus ipilimumab, tumor-derived TCR clones expanded.

Sequenced material: peripheral blood, taken from a patient treated with radiotherapy plus ipilimumab. The rearrangement joins TRBV7-2 to TRBJ1-2; 9 nucleotides align to TRBD1. The receptor was isolated from a human donor with non-small cell lung cancer whose response to radiotherapy plus ipilimumab could not be evaluated. CDR3 amino acids: CASRTAEQGAYGYTF. As DNA, the CDR3 is TGTGCCAGCAGAACAGCAGAACAGGGGGCATATGGCTACACCTTC.